This TCR beta chain was recovered during a study of CD8+ T cells in alopecia areata. For the study at large: Percent affected scalp area, the SALT score, rated treated patients' severity.

As for treatment: oral pan-JAK inhibitor, 5-10 mg twice daily. cDNA prepared by RNA extraction and subsequent reverse transcription served as the template for sequencing. Using immunoSEQ multiplex PCR, the repertoire was profiled, and TCRdb retains in-frame clones only, with some absent. This sample carries about 150,000 clones, around 71% of them seen once, and the ten largest clones take approximately 0.9%. Findings and limits, study-wide: Sequencing of scalp samples also captures resident alphabeta T cells of normal skin.

Germline CDR1 and CDR2: SGHRS and YFSETQ. The V end was cut by 4 bases, the J end by 5 bases, with 3 bases between. The CDR3 sequence is 10 residues long. Note on this clone: Its antigen is currently unknown.

This clonotype was obtained from a human donor with alopecia areata. The input for sequencing was CD4+ T cells sorted from blood, taken at week 4, from a patient treated with tofacitinib. The chain links TRBV5-1 to TRBJ2-5; the D is unclear. This chain's CDR3 is CASSGETQYF. The DNA of the CDR3 is TGCGCCAGCAGCGGGGAGACCCAGTACTTC.